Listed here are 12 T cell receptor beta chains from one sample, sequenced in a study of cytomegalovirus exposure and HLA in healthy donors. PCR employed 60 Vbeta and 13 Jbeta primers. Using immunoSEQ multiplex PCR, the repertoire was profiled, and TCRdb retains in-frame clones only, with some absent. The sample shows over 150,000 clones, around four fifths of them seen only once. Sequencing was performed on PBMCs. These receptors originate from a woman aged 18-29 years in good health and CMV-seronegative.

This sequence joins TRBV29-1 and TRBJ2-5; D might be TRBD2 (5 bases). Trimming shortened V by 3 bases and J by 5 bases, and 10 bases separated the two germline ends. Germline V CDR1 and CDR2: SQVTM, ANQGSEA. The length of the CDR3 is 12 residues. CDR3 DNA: TGCAGCGTTGACGGGGTCATGGAGACCCAGTACTTC. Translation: CSVDGVMETQYF.

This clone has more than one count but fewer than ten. The CDR3 DNA follows: TGTGCCAGCGGAGGGATCGTCCAGGCTTCCTACGAGCAGTACTTC. It is translated as CASGGIVQASYEQYF. The rearrangement links TRBV27 to TRBJ2-7, with D possibly being TRBD2 (6 bases). Per germline, CDR1 MNHEY and CDR2 SMNVEV (reference sequence). The CDR3 extends over 15 amino acids. V shed 8 bases and J shed 1 base, with 18 bases lying between them.

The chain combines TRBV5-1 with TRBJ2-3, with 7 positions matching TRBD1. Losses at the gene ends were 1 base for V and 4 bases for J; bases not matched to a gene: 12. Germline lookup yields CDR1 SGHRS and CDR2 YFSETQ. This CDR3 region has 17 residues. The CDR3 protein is CASSLRRRDRAPDTQYF. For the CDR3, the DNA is TGCGCCAGCAGCTTGAGGCGTCGAGACAGGGCGCCAGATACGCAGTATTTT.

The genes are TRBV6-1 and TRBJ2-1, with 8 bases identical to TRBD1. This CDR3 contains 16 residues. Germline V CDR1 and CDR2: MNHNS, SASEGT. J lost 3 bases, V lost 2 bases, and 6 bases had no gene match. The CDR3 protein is CASSEFGTGHYNEQFF. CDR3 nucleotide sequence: TGTGCCAGCAGTGAATTCGGGACAGGCCACTACAATGAGCAGTTCTTC.

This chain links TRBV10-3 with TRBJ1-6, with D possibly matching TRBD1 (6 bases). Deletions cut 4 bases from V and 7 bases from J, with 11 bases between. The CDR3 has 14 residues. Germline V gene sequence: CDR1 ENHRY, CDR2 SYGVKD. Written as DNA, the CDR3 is TGTGCCATCAGTGGACAGGAGCAAAATTCACCCCTCCACTTT. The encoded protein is CAISGQEQNSPLHF.

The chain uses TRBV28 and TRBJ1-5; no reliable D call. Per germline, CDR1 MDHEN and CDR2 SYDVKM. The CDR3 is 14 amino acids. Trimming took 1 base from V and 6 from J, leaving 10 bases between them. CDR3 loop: CASSLSAGFQPQHF. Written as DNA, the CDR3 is TGTGCCAGCAGTTTATCGGCGGGATTTCAGCCCCAGCATTTT.

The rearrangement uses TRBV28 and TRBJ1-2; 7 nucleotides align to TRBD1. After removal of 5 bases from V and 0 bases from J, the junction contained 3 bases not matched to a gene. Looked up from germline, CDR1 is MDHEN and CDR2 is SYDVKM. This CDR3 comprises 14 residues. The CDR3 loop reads CASSPGTANYGYTF. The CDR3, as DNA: TGTGCCAGCAGTCCCGGGACAGCTAACTATGGCTACACCTTC.

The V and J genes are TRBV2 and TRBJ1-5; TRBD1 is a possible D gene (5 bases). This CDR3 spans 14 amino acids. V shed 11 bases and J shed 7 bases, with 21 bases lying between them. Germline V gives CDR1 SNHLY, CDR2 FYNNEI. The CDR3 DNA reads TGTGCCTGCGACCCGCAGGGTTTCCGGCAGCCCCAGCATTTT. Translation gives CACDPQGFRQPQHF. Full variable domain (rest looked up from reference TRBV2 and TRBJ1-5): EPEVTQTPSHQVTQMGQEVILRCVPISNHLYFYWYRQILGQKVEFLVSFYNNEISEKSEIFDDQFSVERPDGSNFTLKIRSTKLEDSAMYFCACDPQGFRQPQHFGDGTRLSIL.

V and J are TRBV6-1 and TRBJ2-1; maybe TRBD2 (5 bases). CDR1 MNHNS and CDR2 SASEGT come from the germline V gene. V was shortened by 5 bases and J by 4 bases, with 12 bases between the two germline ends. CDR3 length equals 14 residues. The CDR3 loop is CASSPTGVYNEQFF. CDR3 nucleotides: TGTGCCAGCAGTCCAACCGGGGTATACAATGAGCAGTTCTTC.

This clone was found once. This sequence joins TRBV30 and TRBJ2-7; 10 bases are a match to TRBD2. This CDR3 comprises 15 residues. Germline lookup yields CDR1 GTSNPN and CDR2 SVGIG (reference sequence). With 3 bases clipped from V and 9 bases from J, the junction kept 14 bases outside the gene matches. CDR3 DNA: TGTGCCTGGAGCGCCCCGGGACTAGCGTTGACTAGGCAGTACTTC. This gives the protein CAWSAPGLALTRQYF.

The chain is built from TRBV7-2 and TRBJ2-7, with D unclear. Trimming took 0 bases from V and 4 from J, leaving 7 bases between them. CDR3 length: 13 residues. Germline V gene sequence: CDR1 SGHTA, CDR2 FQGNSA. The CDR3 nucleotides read TGTGCCAGCAGCTTAGCGCGCGGTTACGAGCAGTACTTC. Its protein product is CASSLARGYEQYF.

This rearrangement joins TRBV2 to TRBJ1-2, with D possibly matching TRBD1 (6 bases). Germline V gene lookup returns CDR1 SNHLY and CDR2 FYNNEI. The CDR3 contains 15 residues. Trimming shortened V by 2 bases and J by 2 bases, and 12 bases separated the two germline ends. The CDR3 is CASSETRQGNYGYTF. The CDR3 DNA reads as TGTGCCAGCAGTGAAACCCGGCAGGGGAACTATGGCTACACCTTC. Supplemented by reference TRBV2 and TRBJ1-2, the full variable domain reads EPEVTQTPSHQVTQMGQEVILRCVPISNHLYFYWYRQILGQKVEFLVSFYNNEISEKSEIFDDQFSVERPDGSNFTLKIRSTKLEDSAMYFCASSETRQGNYGYTFGSGTRLTVV.